A single sample gave rise to the 8 T cell receptor beta chains below, sequenced in a study of blood T cell repertoires in COVID-19. Repertoires were generated with immunoSEQ multiplex PCR, while TCRdb's copy carries only in-frame clones and drops some. The table records about 150,000 clones, about 88% of them present only once. Sequencing used peripheral blood. These receptors were obtained from a man over 45 who had recovered from COVID-19.

The chain combines TRBV5-4 with TRBJ1-2, with D possibly matching TRBD1 (6 bases). V was pared by 4 bases and J by 0 bases, with 16 bases between. The CDR3 loop spans 16 amino acids. Germline CDR1 reads SGHNT; CDR2 reads YYREEE (reference sequence). The CDR3 loop reads CASSTTRDTSNYGYTF. CDR3 nucleotides: TGTGCCAGCAGCACAACCCGGGACACATCTAACTATGGCTACACCTTC.

The rearrangement links TRBV3-1 (or the pseudogene TRBV3-2) to TRBJ2-3, with TRBD2 matching 9 bases. CDR1 LGHDT and CDR2 YNNKEL come from the germline V gene (reference sequence). CDR3 size: 17 residues. V shed 2 bases, J shed 0 bases, and the junction held 6 bases outside the gene matches. For the CDR3, the DNA is TGTGCCAGCAGCCAAAACCGGCTAGCGGGAAGCACAGATACGCAGTATTTT. Its protein is CASSQNRLAGSTDTQYF.

The gene calls are TRBV4-1 and TRBJ2-1; perhaps TRBD2 as D (7 bases). Germline CDR1 is MGHRA and CDR2 is YSYEKL. The CDR3 is made up of 17 amino acids. V was cut by 4 bases and J by 0 bases, with 16 bases left in between. CDR3 nucleotides: TGCGCCAGCAGCCCGGGGGCTAGCGGTAGCTCCTACAATGAGCAGTTCTTC. Protein: CASSPGASGSSYNEQFF.

The chain joins TRBV12-3 or TRBV12-4 to TRBJ1-2; tentatively, D is TRBD1 (5 bases). V lost 3 bases to trimming and J lost 4 bases, with 9 bases between them. The CDR3 is made up of 13 amino acids. CDR3 nucleotide sequence: TGTGCCAGCAGTTTTGGCGGGACCTATGGCTACACCTTC. Amino acids: CASSFGGTYGYTF.

The V gene is TRBV19, the J gene TRBJ1-2, with D possibly matching TRBD1 (6 bases). V was pared by 7 bases and J by 0 bases, with 12 bases between. This CDR3 is built from 14 residues. The germline V gene encodes CDR1 LNHDA and CDR2 SQIVND (reference sequence). The CDR3 coding sequence is TGTGCCAGTAACACACAGGGACCTAACTATGGCTACACCTTC. It is translated as CASNTQGPNYGYTF.

This chain joins TRBV2 and TRBJ2-3; 12 nucleotides line up with TRBD2. V trimming: 3 bases; J trimming: 2 bases; junction bases outside the gene matches: 6. The CDR3 has 17 amino acids. CDR1 is SNHLY and CDR2 is FYNNEI in the germline V gene. CDR3 DNA sequence: TGTGCCAGCAGTGACGGACTAGCGGGAAAAAACACAGATACGCAGTATTTT. Amino acid sequence: CASSDGLAGKNTDTQYF.

The chain couples TRBV3-1 (or the pseudogene TRBV3-2) to TRBJ1-2, with 8 bases matching TRBD1. The length of the CDR3 is 15 residues. Germline CDR1 is LGHDT and CDR2 is YNNKEL (reference sequence). V lost 0 bases and J lost 6; bases outside the gene matches: 6. The CDR3 coding sequence is TGTGCCAGCAGCCAAGATGTGCAGGGGGCAGATGGCTACACCTTC. Its protein product is CASSQDVQGADGYTF.

This clone was seen once. The V gene is TRBV19, the J gene TRBJ1-1, with 7 bases fitting TRBD1. Germline assignment: CDR1 LNHDA and CDR2 SQIVND (reference sequence). J gave up 1 base and V 6 bases, and 14 bases lay outside the gene matches. CDR3 size: 17 residues. The CDR3 is CASSRPIDRVSNTEAFF. CDR3 nucleotide sequence: TGTGCCAGTAGCCGCCCTATCGACAGGGTCTCGAACACTGAAGCTTTCTTT.